These 31 T cell receptor beta chains were sequenced from one sample in a study of blood T cells in healthy people across ages. A second about 7 to 12 cycle PCR used barcoded and J-beta primers. Via MiXCR, TCRdb re-called the 5' RACE reads, giving one row per CDR3 protein. The repertoire holds 700,000 or so distinct CDR3 sequences, with 35% to 50% as singletons. The sample comprised blood. The receptor set was obtained from a man older than 75 in good health.

This clonotype was observed a handful of times. In DNA form, the CDR3 reads TGTGCCAGCAGCTCCGGGACACGGACTATTGAAGAGACCCAGTACTTC. Protein sequence: CASSSGTRTIEETQYF. J is TRBJ2-4 and V is TRBV7-2, with D tentatively TRBD1 or TRBD2 (6 bases each). Matching the DNA end better, TRBJ2-5 makes the J call doubtful. The CDR3 has 16 amino acids. In germline, CDR1 is SGHTA, CDR2 FQGNSA.

At least ten counts were recorded for this clonotype. V and J are TRBV27 and TRBJ2-5; unclear D gene. The germline CDR1 and CDR2 sequences are MNHEY and SMNVEV (reference sequence). The CDR3 has 14 residues. The V end lost 3 bases, the J end lost 3 bases, and 11 bases lay between the germline ends. The CDR3 nucleotides read TGTGCCAGCAGTTTTGATGGTAGTGAAGAGACCCAGTACTTC. This translates into CASSFDGSEETQYF.

In this sample, this clonotype turned up a few times. This chain joins TRBV4-1 and TRBJ2-3, with 14 bases that match TRBD2. The CDR3 contains 17 residues. V lost 4 bases, J lost 4 bases, and 7 bases stayed unmatched. Germline values: CDR1 MGHRA, CDR2 YSYEKL. CDR3: CASSRGTSGSSSDTQYF. CDR3 sequence (DNA): TGCGCCAGCAGCCGAGGGACTAGCGGGAGTAGTTCAGATACGCAGTATTTT.

This clonotype showed up many times. This chain connects TRBV28 to TRBJ2-5, with a weak D call TRBD1 (6 bases). The CDR3 is 12 amino acids. Trimming pared 3 bases from V and 5 bases from J, leaving 7 bases between. Germline CDR1 MDHEN, CDR2 SYDVKM. The CDR3 DNA reads TGTGCCAGCAGTTTTGGGGGCGAGACCCAGTACTTC. Translation: CASSFGGETQYF.

The chain carries TRBV5-6 and TRBJ2-3, with D tentatively TRBD2 (6 bases). This CDR3 is built from 16 residues. The V end lost 0 bases, the J end lost 3 bases, and 14 bases lay between the germline ends. From germline, CDR1 is SGHDT and CDR2 YYEEEE. CDR3: CASSLVDRGRTDTQYF. The CDR3 nucleotides read TGTGCCAGCAGCTTGGTTGATCGGGGGAGGACAGATACGCAGTATTTT.

Ten or more counts support this clonotype. The chain couples TRBV5-1 to TRBJ2-5; D is possibly TRBD2 (6 bases). This CDR3 is built from 18 residues. Looked up from germline, CDR1 is SGHRS and CDR2 is YFSETQ. V was trimmed by 0 bases and J by 3 bases, leaving 21 bases between them. In DNA form, the CDR3 reads TGCGCCAGCAGCTTGGCGCGGAGAGGTAGTGGCGGGGAAGAGACCCAGTACTTC. Translation gives CASSLARRGSGGEETQYF.

Note on this clonotype: A read error may be the cause here, since a much bigger clone is one base away. The gene calls are TRBV7-6 and TRBJ1-6; 8 nucleotides match TRBD1. Germline CDR1 SGHVS, CDR2 FNYEAQ. V lost 7 bases, J lost 9 bases, and 8 bases stayed unmatched. This CDR3 comprises 14 residues. DNA for the CDR3: TGTGCCAGCACCCTCAGACAGGGGAGTTCACCCCTCCACTTT. Its protein product is CASTLRQGSSPLHF.

This clonotype was found a few times. V gene TRBV6-2 or TRBV6-3 combines with J gene TRBJ2-5; D is perhaps TRBD1 or TRBD2 (5 bases each). The CDR3 is made up of 15 amino acids. Per the germline V gene, CDR1 is MNHEY and CDR2 is SVGEGT. V was trimmed by 7 bases and J by 2 bases, leaving 17 bases between them. CDR3 coding DNA: TGTGCCAGCAATACGGGACGGAACGTGCAAGAGACCCAGTACTTC. This gives the protein CASNTGRNVQETQYF.

This clonotype was seen at least ten times. This chain uses TRBV24-1 with TRBJ2-5; possibly TRBD1 or TRBD2 for D (5 bases each). This CDR3 region has 14 residues. V dropped 2 bases and J dropped 5 bases, with 11 bases sitting between them. Germline V gives CDR1 KGHDR, CDR2 SFDVKD. Here the CDR3 reads CATSDWDATETQYF. The CDR3 region has the DNA TGTGCCACCAGTGATTGGGACGCTACGGAGACCCAGTACTTC.

The rearrangement links TRBV10-1 to TRBJ2-1; TRBD1 might be the D (5 bases). Trimming removed 2 bases from V and 5 bases from J, with 13 bases in between. CDR3 length equals 15 residues. CDR1 is WNHNN and CDR2 is SYGVQD in the germline V gene (reference sequence). CDR3 sequence reads: CASSEIRGSHNEQFF. In DNA form, the CDR3 reads TGCGCCAGCAGTGAGATAAGGGGCAGCCACAATGAGCAGTTCTTC.

J is TRBJ1-5 and V is TRBV12-3 or TRBV12-4, with a weak D call TRBD1 (6 bases). V gave up 6 bases and J gave up 7 bases, with 13 bases separating them. The CDR3 spans 13 residues. The CDR3: CASRRGGRQPQHF. CDR3 bases: TGTGCCAGCAGGAGAGGGGGAAGGCAGCCCCAGCATTTT.

This clonotype appeared a few times. The chain couples TRBV10-2 to TRBJ2-3, with 10 nucleotides matching TRBD1. CDR1 is WSHSY, CDR2 SAAADI, per germline. Trimming took 6 bases from V and 5 from J; bases not matched to a gene: 11. This CDR3 region has 16 residues. DNA of the CDR3: TGCGCCAGCAGGGAGAGGACAGGGGGAGTGGGAGATACGCAGTATTTT. Translating gives CASRERTGGVGDTQYF.

This rearrangement joins TRBV6-6 to TRBJ1-2; 7 nucleotides line up with TRBD1. Germline CDR1 reads MNHNY; CDR2 reads SVGAGI (reference sequence). The CDR3 extends over 13 amino acids. Losses at the gene ends were 5 bases for V and 8 bases for J; bases not matched to a gene: 8. The CDR3 region is CASSAQGGRGYTF. The CDR3, as DNA: TGTGCCAGCAGTGCGCAGGGGGGGAGAGGCTACACCTTC.

The chain couples TRBV7-9 to TRBJ1-6; D possibly corresponds to TRBD1 (6 bases). The length of the CDR3 is 19 residues. CDR1 SEHNR and CDR2 FQNEAQ come from the germline V gene (reference sequence). The V end was cut by 7 bases, the J end by 5 bases, with 27 bases between. CDR3 DNA: TGTGCCAGCACCATAAAAAGGTCGGGAGGACAGCTTGATAATTCACCCCTCCACTTT. Translated, it gives CASTIKRSGGQLDNSPLHF.

This clonotype showed up many times. The V call is TRBV4-2, the J call TRBJ2-1; D gene ambiguous. V dropped 2 bases and J dropped 7 bases, with 12 bases sitting between them. This CDR3 spans 14 amino acids. CDR1 LGHNA and CDR2 YNFKEQ come from the germline V gene. The chain's CDR3 is CASSQSENRNEQFF. CDR3 bases: TGTGCCAGCAGCCAATCGGAGAATCGGAATGAGCAGTTCTTC.

This clonotype was found once. V gene TRBV4-1 combines with J gene TRBJ2-3; no firm D call. Germline assignment: CDR1 MGHRA and CDR2 YSYEKL. The CDR3 is 14 residues long. V lost 4 bases to trimming and J lost 1 base, with 9 bases between them. CDR3 residues: CASSRFAGTDTQYF. DNA of the CDR3: TGCGCCAGCAGCCGGTTCGCGGGCACAGATACGCAGTATTTT.

CDR3 amino acids: CASRGGRRSYNEQFF. The CDR3 coding sequence is TGTGCCAGCAGGGGAGGTCGACGCTCCTACAATGAGCAGTTCTTC. V is TRBV6-5 and J is TRBJ2-1; possibly TRBD2 for D (6 bases). This CDR3 comprises 15 residues. V was pared by 6 bases and J by 0 bases, with 12 bases between. Germline V gives CDR1 MNHEY, CDR2 SVGAGI.

This rearrangement joins TRBV29-1 to TRBJ1-1; D is perhaps TRBD1 (6 bases). CDR1 SQVTM and CDR2 ANQGSEA come from the germline V gene. The CDR3 contains 15 residues. The V and J ends lost 2 bases and 4 bases respectively, with 17 bases between them. CDR3 in DNA: TGCAGCGTTGAAAAGTTAGGGGGGGTGAGCACTGAAGCTTTCTTT. Translation gives CSVEKLGGVSTEAFF.

At least ten counts were recorded for this clonotype. The genes are TRBV20-1 and TRBJ1-6; weak D call: TRBD1 (5 bases). Germline CDR1 and CDR2: DFQATT and SNEGSKA (reference sequence). CDR3 size: 15 residues. V lost 3 bases to trimming and J lost 7 bases, with 16 bases between them. CDR3 protein: CSARSLGQRNSPLHF. The CDR3 DNA is TGCAGTGCTAGGAGTTTAGGACAACGAAATTCACCCCTCCACTTT.

V gene TRBV6-1 combines with J gene TRBJ2-7; D not certain. TRBJ2-5 explains the end of the DNA better; the J call may be wrong. The CDR3 consists of 14 residues. Germline CDR1 and CDR2: MNHNS and SASEGT. The CDR3 loop reads CASNWALEAETQYF. For the CDR3, the DNA is TGTGCCAGCAACTGGGCCCTTGAGGCAGAGACCCAGTACTTC.

This clonotype has a count of ten or more. The CDR3: CSGQGASRDGYTF. The CDR3 DNA reads TGCAGCGGACAGGGGGCAAGTAGAGATGGCTACACCTTC. This rearrangement joins TRBV29-1 to TRBJ1-2, with 10 bases identical to TRBD1. The germline gives CDR1 SQVTM, CDR2 ANQGSEA. This CDR3 spans 13 amino acids. V trimming: 7 bases; J trimming: 6 bases; junction bases outside the gene matches: 8. The whole variable domain, filled in from reference TRBV29-1 and TRBJ1-2, reads SAVISQKPSRDICQRGTSLTIQCQVDSQVTMMFWYRQQPGQSLTLIATANQGSEATYESGFVIDKFPISRPNLTFSTLTVSNMSPEDSSIYLCSGQGASRDGYTFGSGTRLTVV.

This clonotype was seen many times. The CDR3 bases are TGTGCCAGCAGTGTTAAACAGGGTTTTCAAGAGACCCAGTACTTC. The encoded protein is CASSVKQGFQETQYF. The chain uses TRBV28 and TRBJ2-5; TRBD1 is a possible D gene (6 bases). Trimming removed 5 bases from V and 2 bases from J, with 15 bases in between. Germline V lookup: CDR1 MDHEN, CDR2 SYDVKM. The CDR3 runs 15 residues. Based on the CDR3 plus reference TRBV28 and TRBJ2-5, the full variable domain is DVKVTQSSRYLVKRTGEKVFLECVQDMDHENMFWYRQDPGLGLRLIYFSYDVKMKEKGDIPEGYSVSREKKERFSLILESASTNQTSMYLCASSVKQGFQETQYFGPGTRLLVL.

The chain joins TRBV7-9 to TRBJ2-5; the D gene is possibly TRBD1 (5 bases). The germline V gene encodes CDR1 SEHNR and CDR2 FQNEAQ (reference sequence). The CDR3 covers 12 residues. V lost 7 bases, J lost 1 base, and 7 bases lay in between. The CDR3 sequence: CASMGRQETQYF. CDR3 nucleotides: TGTGCCAGCATGGGGCGCCAAGAGACCCAGTACTTC. The full variable domain, completed using reference TRBV7-9 and TRBJ2-5, is DTGVSQNPRHKITKRGQNVTFRCDPISEHNRLYWYRQTLGQGPEFLTYFQNEAQLEKSRLLSDRFSAERPKGSFSTLEIQRTEQGDSAMYLCASMGRQETQYFGPGTRLLVL.

The rearrangement links TRBV7-2 to TRBJ2-7, with 8 bases lining up with TRBD1. Unmatched junction bases numbered 10, after V lost 5 bases and J lost 4 bases. Germline V gives CDR1 SGHTA, CDR2 FQGNSA. The CDR3 covers 15 residues. CDR3 region: CASSPAPGQVYEQYF. Written as DNA, the CDR3 is TGTGCCAGCAGCCCTGCTCCGGGACAGGTTTACGAGCAGTACTTC.

This clonotype has at least ten counts. The V gene is TRBV4-1, the J gene TRBJ2-5, with D hard to call. V was cut by 0 bases and J by 2 bases, with 7 bases left in between. Germline CDR1 and CDR2: MGHRA and YSYEKL. This CDR3 contains 14 residues. The CDR3 bases are TGCGCCAGCAGCCAAGACTATCGACAAGAGACCCAGTACTTC. Protein: CASSQDYRQETQYF.

The gene calls are TRBV28 and TRBJ1-5, with TRBD1 as a possible D gene (5 bases). Trimming pared 7 bases from V and 12 bases from J, leaving 22 bases between. The germline V gene has CDR1 MDHEN and CDR2 SYDVKM. The CDR3 is 14 residues long. The CDR3 DNA follows: TGTGCCAGCAAGAAAACCGGGACTGCAGAGGACCAGCATTTT. This encodes CASKKTGTAEDQHF.

The V gene is TRBV3-1, the J gene TRBJ1-2, with D perhaps TRBD1 (6 bases). This CDR3 has 14 residues. The germline V and J ends were trimmed by 4 bases and 0 bases, with 9 bases remaining between them. Per germline, CDR1 LGHDT and CDR2 YNNKEL (reference sequence). CDR3 region: CASSRGQTNYGYTF. Written as DNA, the CDR3 is TGTGCCAGCAGCCGAGGACAGACTAACTATGGCTACACCTTC.

The V call is TRBV14, the J call TRBJ2-7; D gene uncertain. Trimming removed 3 bases at V and 9 bases at J, with 12 bases between. The CDR3 is 12 amino acids. Germline-derived CDR1 and CDR2 are SGHDN and FVKESK. The chain's CDR3 is CASSQRTWGQYF. In nucleotides, the CDR3 is TGTGCCAGCAGCCAGAGAACCTGGGGGCAGTACTTC. Full variable domain (rest looked up from reference TRBV14 and TRBJ2-7): EAGVTQFPSHSVIEKGQTVTLRCDPISGHDNLYWYRRVMGKEIKFLLHFVKESKQDESGMPNNRFLAERTGGTYSTLKVQPAELEDSGVYFCASSQRTWGQYFGPGTRLTVT.

This clonotype was counted ten times or more. The V call is TRBV24-1, the J call TRBJ2-7; 7 bases map to TRBD2. The junction had 9 bases not matched to a gene; V was cut back by 4 bases and J by 1 base. The V gene's germline CDR1 is KGHDR and CDR2 SFDVKD. CDR3 length: 16 amino acids. CDR3 DNA: TGTGCCACCAGTGACCCTGCGGGGGAAGGGTCCTACGAGCAGTACTTC. Residues: CATSDPAGEGSYEQYF.

V and J are TRBV28 and TRBJ2-7; 14 positions match TRBD2. The CDR3 contains 14 residues. V was clipped by 5 bases and J by 6 bases; unmatched bases: 3. Per the germline V gene, CDR1 is MDHEN and CDR2 is SYDVKM. This CDR3 is CASSATSGRAEQYF. The CDR3 DNA reads as TGTGCCAGCAGTGCGACTAGCGGGAGGGCCGAGCAGTACTTC.

This rearrangement joins TRBV20-1 to TRBJ2-3; D is ambiguous. The CDR3 covers 15 residues. V was cut by 0 bases and J by 0 bases, with 10 bases left in between. CDR1 and CDR2 from the germline V gene are DFQATT and SNEGSKA (reference sequence). CDR3 nucleotides: TGCAGTGCTAGAGATACTCGCTCTAGCACAGATACGCAGTATTTT. It encodes CSARDTRSSTDTQYF.